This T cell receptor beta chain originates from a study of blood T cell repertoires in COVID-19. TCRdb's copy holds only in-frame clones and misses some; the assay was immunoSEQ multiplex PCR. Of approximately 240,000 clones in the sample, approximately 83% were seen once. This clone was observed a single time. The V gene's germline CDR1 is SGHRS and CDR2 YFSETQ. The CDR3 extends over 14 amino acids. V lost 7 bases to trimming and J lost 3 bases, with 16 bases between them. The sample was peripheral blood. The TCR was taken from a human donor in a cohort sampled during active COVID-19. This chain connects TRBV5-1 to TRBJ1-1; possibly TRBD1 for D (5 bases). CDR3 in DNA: TGCGCCAGCTCCCACAGGTCAAGGGACACTGAAGCTTTCTTT. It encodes CASSHRSRDTEAFF.